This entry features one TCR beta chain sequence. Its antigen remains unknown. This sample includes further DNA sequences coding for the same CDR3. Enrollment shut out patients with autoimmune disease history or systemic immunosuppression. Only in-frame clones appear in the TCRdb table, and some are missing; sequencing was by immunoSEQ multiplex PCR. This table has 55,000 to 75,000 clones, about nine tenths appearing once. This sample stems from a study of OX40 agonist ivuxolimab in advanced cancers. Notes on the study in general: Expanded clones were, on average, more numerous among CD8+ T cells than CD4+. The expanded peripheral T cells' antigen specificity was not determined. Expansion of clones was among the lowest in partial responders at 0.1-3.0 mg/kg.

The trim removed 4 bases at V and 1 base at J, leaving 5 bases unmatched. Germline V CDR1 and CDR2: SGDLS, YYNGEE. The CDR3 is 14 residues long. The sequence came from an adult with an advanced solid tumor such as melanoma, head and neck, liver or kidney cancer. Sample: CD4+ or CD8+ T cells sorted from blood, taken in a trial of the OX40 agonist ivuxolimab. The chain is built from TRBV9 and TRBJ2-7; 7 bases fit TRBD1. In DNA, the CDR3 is TGTGCCAGCAGCCCGGGACAGAGATCCTACGAGCAGTACTTC. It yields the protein CASSPGQRSYEQYF. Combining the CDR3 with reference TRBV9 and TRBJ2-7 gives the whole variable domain DSGVTQTPKHLITATGQRVTLRCSPRSGDLSVYWYQQSLDQGLQFLIQYYNGEERAKGNILERFSAQQFPDLHSELNLSSLELGDSALYFCASSPGQRSYEQYFGPGTRLTVT.